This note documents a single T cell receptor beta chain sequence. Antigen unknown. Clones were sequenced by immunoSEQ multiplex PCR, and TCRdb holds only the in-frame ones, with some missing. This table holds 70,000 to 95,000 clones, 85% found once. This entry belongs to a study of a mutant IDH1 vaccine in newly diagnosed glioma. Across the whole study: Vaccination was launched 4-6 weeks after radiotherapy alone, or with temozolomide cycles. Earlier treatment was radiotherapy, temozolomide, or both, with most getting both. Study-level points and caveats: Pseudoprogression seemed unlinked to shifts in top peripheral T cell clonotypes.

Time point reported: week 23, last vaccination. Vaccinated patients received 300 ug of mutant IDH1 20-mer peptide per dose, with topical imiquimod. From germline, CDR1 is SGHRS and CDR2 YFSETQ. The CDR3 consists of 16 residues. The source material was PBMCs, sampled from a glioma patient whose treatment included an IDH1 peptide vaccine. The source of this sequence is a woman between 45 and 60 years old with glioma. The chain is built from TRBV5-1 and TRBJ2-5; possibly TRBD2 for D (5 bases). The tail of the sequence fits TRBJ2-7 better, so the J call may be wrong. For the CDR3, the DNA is TGCGCCAGCAGCTTGGCCGGGAATCCCGGCTCCTACGAGCAGTACTTC. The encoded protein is CASSLAGNPGSYEQYF.